This record looks at one T cell receptor beta chain sequence and its context. As yet, its antigen is unknown. The identical CDR3 is also encoded by other nucleotide sequences in the sample. Assay used: immunoSEQ multiplex PCR; TCRdb lists only in-frame clones, some missing. The table records some 110,000 clones, around 82% of them present only once. This record comes from a study of T cell responses to AZD1222 COVID-19 vaccine. Germline lookup yields CDR1 SGHDT and CDR2 YYEEEE. V dropped 1 base and J dropped 1 base, with 10 bases sitting between them. The CDR3 contains 15 residues. Overall study results and limits: Clonal diversity was possibly underestimated, and the donors were mostly white British, with more females. Spike-wide coverage was observed for vaccine-associated CD4 TCRs, with dominant responses at 160-218 and 743-854.

This receptor was obtained from an adult in good health. This chain joins TRBV5-6 and TRBJ2-3; TRBD1 is a possible D gene (6 bases). Sample: peripheral blood, taken on day 0 of AZD1222 vaccination. CDR3: CASSLRAGGTDTQYF. CDR3 in DNA: TGTGCCAGCAGCTTGAGGGCAGGGGGCACAGATACGCAGTATTTT.